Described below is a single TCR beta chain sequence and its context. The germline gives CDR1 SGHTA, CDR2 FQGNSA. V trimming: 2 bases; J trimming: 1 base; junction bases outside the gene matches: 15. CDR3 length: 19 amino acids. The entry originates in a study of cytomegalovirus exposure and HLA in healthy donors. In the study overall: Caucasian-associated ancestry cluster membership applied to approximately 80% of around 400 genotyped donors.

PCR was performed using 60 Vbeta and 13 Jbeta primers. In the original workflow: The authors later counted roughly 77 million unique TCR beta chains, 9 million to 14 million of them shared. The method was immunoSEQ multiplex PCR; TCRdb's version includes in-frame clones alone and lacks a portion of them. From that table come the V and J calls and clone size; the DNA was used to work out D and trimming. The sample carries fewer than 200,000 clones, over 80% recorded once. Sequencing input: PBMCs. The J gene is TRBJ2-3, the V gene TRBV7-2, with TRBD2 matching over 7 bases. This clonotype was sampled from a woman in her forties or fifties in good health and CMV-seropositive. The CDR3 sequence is CASSLLTRGGTLGTDTQYF. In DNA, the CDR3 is TGTGCCAGCAGCTTACTGACTCGGGGAGGGACCCTAGGCACAGATACGCAGTATTTT.